The sequence of this T cell receptor (beta chain) was determined in a study of cytomegalovirus exposure and HLA in healthy donors. Whole-study results and caveats: CMV antigen specificity of a few CMV-associated chains was confirmed in vitro. In a later analysis, 16,951 TCR beta sequences were associated with HLA alleles at 0.05 false discovery rate.

Turning to this clone: Its cognate antigen is unknown.

Researchers ran the PCR with 60 Vbeta and 13 Jbeta primers. The method was immunoSEQ multiplex PCR; TCRdb's version includes in-frame clones alone and lacks a portion of them. The repertoire includes 150,000 to 200,000 clones, roughly a tenth of them detected once, and over 1% sits in the top ten. There are 15 residues in the CDR3. Germline CDR1 SGHTA, CDR2 FQGNSA. The V segment lost 1 base and the J segment 1 base; nucleotides outside the gene matches: 4. This chain uses TRBV7-2 with TRBJ2-7; 7 bases agree with TRBD1. The receptor's source is a woman aged 30 to 39 in good health and CMV-seropositive. Sequencing input: PBMCs. CDR3 bases: TGTGCCAGCAGCTTAGATTGGGACAGATCCTACGAGCAGTACTTC. It encodes CASSLDWDRSYEQYF.